This T cell receptor (beta chain) was identified in a study of cytomegalovirus exposure and HLA in healthy donors. Study at large: Membership in the Caucasian-associated ancestry cluster was found for 75% to 85% of roughly 400 genotyped donors. Findings and caveats of the study: A cluster of highly shared sequence variants was likely a sequencing artifact. HLA allele associations emerged for under 20,000 TCR beta sequences in a later analysis, at 0.05 false discovery rate.

To note about this clone: Its antigen is not known.

Trimming pared 2 bases from V and 1 base from J, leaving 5 bases between. CDR3 length: 13 residues. The germline V gene has CDR1 MDHEN and CDR2 SYDVKM. A multiplex PCR was run with 60 Vbeta primers and 13 Jbeta primers. Sequencing was performed with immunoSEQ multiplex PCR; in TCRdb, only in-frame clones are kept and a portion is missing. The data hold 130,000 to 150,000 clones, with approximately 80% observed a single time. This sequence originates from a man younger than 30 in good health and CMV-seronegative. The sample comprised PBMCs. V is TRBV28 and J is TRBJ1-1, with D unresolved. The CDR3 sequence is CASSLPGNTEAFF. The CDR3 DNA reads as TGTGCCAGCAGTTTACCAGGGAACACTGAAGCTTTCTTT.